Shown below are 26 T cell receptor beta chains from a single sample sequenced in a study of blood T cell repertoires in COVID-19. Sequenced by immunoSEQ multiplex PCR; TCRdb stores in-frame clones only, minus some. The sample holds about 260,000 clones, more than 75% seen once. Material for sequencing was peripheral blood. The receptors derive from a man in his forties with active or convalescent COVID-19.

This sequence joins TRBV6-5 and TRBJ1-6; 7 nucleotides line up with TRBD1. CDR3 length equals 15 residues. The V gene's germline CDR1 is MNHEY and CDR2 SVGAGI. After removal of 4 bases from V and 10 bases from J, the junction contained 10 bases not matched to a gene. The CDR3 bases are TGTGCCAGCAGTTCCCCGACAGGGAATAGGTCACCCCTCCACTTT. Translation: CASSSPTGNRSPLHF.

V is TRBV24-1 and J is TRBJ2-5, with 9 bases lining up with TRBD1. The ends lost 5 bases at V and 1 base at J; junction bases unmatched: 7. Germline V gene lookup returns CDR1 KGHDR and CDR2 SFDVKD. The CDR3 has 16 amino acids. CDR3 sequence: CATSVWTGASQETQYF. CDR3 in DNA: TGTGCCACCAGTGTTTGGACAGGGGCCTCCCAAGAGACCCAGTACTTC.

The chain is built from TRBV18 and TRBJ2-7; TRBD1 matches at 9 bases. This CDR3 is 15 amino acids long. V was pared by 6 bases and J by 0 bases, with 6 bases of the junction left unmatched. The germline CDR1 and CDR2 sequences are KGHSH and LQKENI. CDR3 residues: CASSWGQGSSYEQYF. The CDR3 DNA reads TGTGCCAGCTCGTGGGGACAGGGAAGCTCCTACGAGCAGTACTTC.

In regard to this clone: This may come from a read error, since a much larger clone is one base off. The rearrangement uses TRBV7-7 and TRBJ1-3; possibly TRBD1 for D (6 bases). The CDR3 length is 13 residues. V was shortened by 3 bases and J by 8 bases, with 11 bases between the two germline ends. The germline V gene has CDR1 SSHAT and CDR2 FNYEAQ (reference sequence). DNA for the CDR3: TGTGCCAGCAGCTTTGACAGGAGAGACACCATATATTTT. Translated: CASSFDRRDTIYF. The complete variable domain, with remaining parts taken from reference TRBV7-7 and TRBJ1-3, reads GAGVSQSPRYKVTKRGQDVTLRCDPISSHATLYWYQQALGQGPEFLTYFNYEAQPDKSGLPSDRFSAERPEGSISTLTIQRTEQRDSAMYRCASSFDRRDTIYFGEGSWLTVV.

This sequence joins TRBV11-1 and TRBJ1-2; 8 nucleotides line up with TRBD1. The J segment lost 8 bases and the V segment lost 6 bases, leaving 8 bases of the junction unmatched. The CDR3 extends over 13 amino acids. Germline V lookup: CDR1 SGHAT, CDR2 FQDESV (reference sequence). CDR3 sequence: CASSKQGVGGYTF. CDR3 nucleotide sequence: TGTGCCAGCAGTAAACAGGGGGTTGGAGGCTACACCTTC. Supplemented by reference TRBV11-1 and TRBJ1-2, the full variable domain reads EAEVAQSPRYKITEKSQAVAFWCDPISGHATLYWYRQILGQGPELLVQFQDESVVDDSQLPKDRFSAERLKGVDSTLKIQPAELGDSAMYLCASSKQGVGGYTFGSGTRLTVV.

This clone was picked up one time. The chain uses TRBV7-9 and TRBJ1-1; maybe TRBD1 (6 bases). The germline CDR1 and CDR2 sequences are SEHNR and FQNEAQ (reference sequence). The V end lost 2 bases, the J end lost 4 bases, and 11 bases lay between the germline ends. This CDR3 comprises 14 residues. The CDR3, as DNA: TGTGCCAGCAGCTTACCGACAGGCTCCACTGAAGCTTTCTTT. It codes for CASSLPTGSTEAFF.

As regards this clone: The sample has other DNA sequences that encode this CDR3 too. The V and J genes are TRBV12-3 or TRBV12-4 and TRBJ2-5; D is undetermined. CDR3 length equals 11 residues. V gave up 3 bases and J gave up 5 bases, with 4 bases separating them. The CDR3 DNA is TGTGCCAGCAGTTTGTCGGAGACCCAGTACTTC. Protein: CASSLSETQYF.

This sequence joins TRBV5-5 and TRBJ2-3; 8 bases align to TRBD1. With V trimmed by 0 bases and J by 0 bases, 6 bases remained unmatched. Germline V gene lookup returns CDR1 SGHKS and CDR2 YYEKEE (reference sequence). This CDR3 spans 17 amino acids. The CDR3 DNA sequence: TGTGCCAGCAGCTTGGGATACAGGGGGTCGAGCACAGATACGCAGTATTTT. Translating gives CASSLGYRGSSTDTQYF.

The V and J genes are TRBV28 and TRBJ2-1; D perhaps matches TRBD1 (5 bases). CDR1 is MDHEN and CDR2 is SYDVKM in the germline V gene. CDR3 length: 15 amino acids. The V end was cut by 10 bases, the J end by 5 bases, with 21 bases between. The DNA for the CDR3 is TGTGCCACCAATACCCACAGGACCCTTAACAATGAGCAGTTCTTC. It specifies CATNTHRTLNNEQFF.

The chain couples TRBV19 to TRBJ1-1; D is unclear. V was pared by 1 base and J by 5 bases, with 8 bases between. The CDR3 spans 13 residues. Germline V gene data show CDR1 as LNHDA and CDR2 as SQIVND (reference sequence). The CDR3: CASSIVAGTEAFF. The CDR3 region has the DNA TGTGCCAGTAGTATAGTCGCGGGGACTGAAGCTTTCTTT.

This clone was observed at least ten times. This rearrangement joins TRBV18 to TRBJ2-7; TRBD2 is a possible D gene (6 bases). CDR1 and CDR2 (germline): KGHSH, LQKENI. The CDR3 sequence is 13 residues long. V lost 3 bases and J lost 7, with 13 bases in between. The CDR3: CASSPGGSSEQYF. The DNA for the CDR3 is TGTGCCAGCTCACCTGGGGGGTCGAGTGAGCAGTACTTC.

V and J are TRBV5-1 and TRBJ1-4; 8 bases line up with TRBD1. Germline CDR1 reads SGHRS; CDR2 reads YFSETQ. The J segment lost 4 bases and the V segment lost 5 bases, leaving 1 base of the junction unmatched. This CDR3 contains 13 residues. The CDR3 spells CASRTGVNEKLFF. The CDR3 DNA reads TGCGCCAGCAGGACAGGGGTTAATGAAAAACTGTTTTTT.

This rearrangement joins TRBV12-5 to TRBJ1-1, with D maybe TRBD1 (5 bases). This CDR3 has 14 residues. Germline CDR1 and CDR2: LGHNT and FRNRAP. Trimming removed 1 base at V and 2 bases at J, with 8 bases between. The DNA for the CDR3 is TGTGCTAGTGGTTTGGGACAGATTAACACTGAAGCTTTCTTT. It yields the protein CASGLGQINTEAFF. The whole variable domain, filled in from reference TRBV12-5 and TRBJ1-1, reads DARVTQTPRHKVTEMGQEVTMRCQPILGHNTVFWYRQTMMQGLELLAYFRNRAPLDDSGMPKDRFSAEMPDATLATLKIQPSEPRDSAVYFCASGLGQINTEAFFGQGTRLTVV.

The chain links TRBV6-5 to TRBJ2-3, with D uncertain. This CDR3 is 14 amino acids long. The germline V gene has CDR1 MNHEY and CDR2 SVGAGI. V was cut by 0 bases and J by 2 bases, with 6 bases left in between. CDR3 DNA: TGTGCCAGCAGTTACTCCCATTTCACAGATACGCAGTATTTT. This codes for CASSYSHFTDTQYF.

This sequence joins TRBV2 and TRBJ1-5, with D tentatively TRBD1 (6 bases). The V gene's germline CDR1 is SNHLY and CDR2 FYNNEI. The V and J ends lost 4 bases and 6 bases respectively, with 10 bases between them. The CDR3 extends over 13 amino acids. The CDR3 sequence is CASSGRGFQPQHF. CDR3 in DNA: TGTGCCAGCAGTGGAAGGGGGTTTCAGCCCCAGCATTTT.

CDR3 protein: CASSGGLGQPQHF. CDR3 bases: TGTGCCAGCTCAGGAGGGCTGGGGCAGCCCCAGCATTTT. J is TRBJ1-5 and V is TRBV18; D gene unclear. The length of the CDR3 is 13 residues. From germline, CDR1 is KGHSH and CDR2 LQKENI. V dropped 5 bases and J dropped 7 bases, with 12 bases sitting between them.

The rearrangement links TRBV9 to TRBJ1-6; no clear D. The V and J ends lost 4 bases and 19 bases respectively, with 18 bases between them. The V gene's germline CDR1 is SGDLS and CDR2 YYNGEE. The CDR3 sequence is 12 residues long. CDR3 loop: CASSPNSRDLHF. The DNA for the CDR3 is TGTGCCAGCAGCCCCAACAGTCGAGACCTACACTTT. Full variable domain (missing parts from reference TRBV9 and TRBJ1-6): DSGVTQTPKHLITATGQRVTLRCSPRSGDLSVYWYQQSLDQGLQFLIQYYNGEERAKGNILERFSAQQFPDLHSELNLSSLELGDSALYFCASSPNSRDLHFGNGTRLTVT.

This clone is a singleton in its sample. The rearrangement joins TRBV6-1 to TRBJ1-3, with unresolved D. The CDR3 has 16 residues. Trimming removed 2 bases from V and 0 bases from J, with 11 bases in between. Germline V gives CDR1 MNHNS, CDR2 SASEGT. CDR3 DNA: TGTGCCAGCAGTGAATCGGGAGGAGCCTCTGGAAACACCATATATTTT. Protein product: CASSESGGASGNTIYF.

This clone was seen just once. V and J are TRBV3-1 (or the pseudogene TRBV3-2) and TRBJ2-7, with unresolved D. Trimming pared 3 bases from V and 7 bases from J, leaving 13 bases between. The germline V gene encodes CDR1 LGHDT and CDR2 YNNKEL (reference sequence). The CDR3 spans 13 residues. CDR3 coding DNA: TGTGCCAGCAGCCAGTACATGACTCTTGAGCAGTACTTC. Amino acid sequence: CASSQYMTLEQYF.

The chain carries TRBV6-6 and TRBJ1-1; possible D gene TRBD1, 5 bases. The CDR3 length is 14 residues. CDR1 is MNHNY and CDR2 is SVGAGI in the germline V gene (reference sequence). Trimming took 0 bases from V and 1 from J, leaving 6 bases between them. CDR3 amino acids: CASSYSTENTEAFF. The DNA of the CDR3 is TGTGCCAGCAGTTACTCGACAGAGAACACTGAAGCTTTCTTT.

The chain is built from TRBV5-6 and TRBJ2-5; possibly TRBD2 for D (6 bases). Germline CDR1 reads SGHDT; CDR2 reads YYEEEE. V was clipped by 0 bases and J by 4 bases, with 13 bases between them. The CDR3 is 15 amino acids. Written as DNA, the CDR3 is TGTGCCAGCAGCTTGGAGGGACTGAGGGCAGAGACCCAGTACTTC. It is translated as CASSLEGLRAETQYF.

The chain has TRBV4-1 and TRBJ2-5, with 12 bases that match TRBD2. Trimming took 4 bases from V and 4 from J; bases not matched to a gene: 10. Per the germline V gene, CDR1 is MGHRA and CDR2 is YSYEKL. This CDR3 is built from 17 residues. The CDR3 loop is CASSPFQTSGSGETQYF. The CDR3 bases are TGCGCCAGCAGCCCGTTCCAGACTAGCGGGAGTGGAGAGACCCAGTACTTC.

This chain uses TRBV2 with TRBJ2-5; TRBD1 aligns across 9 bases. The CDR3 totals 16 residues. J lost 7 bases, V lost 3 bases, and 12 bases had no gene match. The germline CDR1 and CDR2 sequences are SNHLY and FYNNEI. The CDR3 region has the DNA TGTGCCAGCAGTGATGGTTGGGACAGGGCGCGTGGGACCCAGTACTTC. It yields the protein CASSDGWDRARGTQYF.

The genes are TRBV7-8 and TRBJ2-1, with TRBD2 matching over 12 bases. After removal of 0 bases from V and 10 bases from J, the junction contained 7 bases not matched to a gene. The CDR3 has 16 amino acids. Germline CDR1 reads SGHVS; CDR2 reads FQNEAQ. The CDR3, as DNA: TGTGCCAGCAGCTTAGCGAAGACTAGCGGGAGAGTGGAGCAGTTCTTC. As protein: CASSLAKTSGRVEQFF. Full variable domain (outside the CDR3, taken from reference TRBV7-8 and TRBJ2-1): GAGVSQSPRYKVAKRGQDVALRCDPISGHVSLFWYQQALGQGPEFLTYFQNEAQLDKSGLPSDRFFAERPEGSVSTLKIQRTQQEDSAVYLCASSLAKTSGRVEQFFGPGTRLTVL.

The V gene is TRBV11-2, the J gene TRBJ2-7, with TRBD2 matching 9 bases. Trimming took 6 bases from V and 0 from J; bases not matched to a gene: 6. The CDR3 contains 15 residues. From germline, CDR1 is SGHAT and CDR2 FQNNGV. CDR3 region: CASRLSGSSSYEQYF. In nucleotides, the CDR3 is TGTGCCAGCAGACTTAGCGGGAGCAGCTCCTACGAGCAGTACTTC.

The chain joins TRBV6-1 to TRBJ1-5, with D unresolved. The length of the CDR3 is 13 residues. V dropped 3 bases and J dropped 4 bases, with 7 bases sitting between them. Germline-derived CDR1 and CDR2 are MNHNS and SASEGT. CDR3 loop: CASSDAGNQPQHF. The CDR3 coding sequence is TGTGCCAGCAGTGATGCGGGGAATCAGCCCCAGCATTTT.